This TCR beta chain was recovered during a study of cytomegalovirus exposure and HLA in healthy donors. Findings of the study overall: A missense variant in DCLRE1C was later tied to TCR beta V- and J-gene trimming.

About this clone itself: Its antigen remains unidentified.

Germline V lookup: CDR1 MNHEY, CDR2 SVGAGI. This CDR3 is 14 amino acids long. The V segment lost 7 bases and the J segment 0 bases; nucleotides outside the gene matches: 3. The PCR ran on 60 Vbeta and 13 Jbeta primers. Using immunoSEQ multiplex PCR, the repertoire was profiled, and TCRdb retains in-frame clones only, with some absent. The table has 95,000 to 110,000 clones, approximately 80% seen once. V and J are TRBV6-5 and TRBJ2-1; 7 bases agree with TRBD2. The source of this sequence is a woman younger than 30 in good health and CMV-seropositive. The specimen was PBMCs. CDR3 DNA sequence: TGTGCCAGCAACGGGGGGAGCTCCTACAATGAGCAGTTCTTC. Its translation: CASNGGSSYNEQFF.